One and the same sample provided the 15 T cell receptor beta chains below, sequenced in a study of T cell responses to AZD1222 COVID-19 vaccine. Some clones are missing from TCRdb's copy, which holds only in-frame ones; the method was immunoSEQ multiplex PCR. The repertoire has about 120,000 clones, approximately 85% of them found once; the top ten carry 5% to 7%. The sample was peripheral blood, taken on day 0 of AZD1222 vaccination. These receptors were collected from an adult in good health.

This chain joins TRBV7-2 and TRBJ1-1, with D possibly being TRBD1 (5 bases). CDR1 is SGHTA, CDR2 FQGNSA, per germline. The CDR3 consists of 14 residues. The V gene lost 3 bases and the J gene lost 5 bases, with 13 bases spanning the gap. The CDR3 bases are TGTGCCAGCAGCTTCCGGTCCAAGGGGACTGAAGCTTTCTTT. It codes for CASSFRSKGTEAFF. Supplemented by reference TRBV7-2 and TRBJ1-1, the full variable domain reads GAGVSQSPSNKVTEKGKDVELRCDPISGHTALYWYRQSLGQGLEFLIYFQGNSAPDKSGLPSDRFSAERTGGSVSTLTIQRTQQEDSAVYLCASSFRSKGTEAFFGQGTRLTVV.

The chain couples TRBV2 to TRBJ2-1; tentative D call: TRBD1 (6 bases). This CDR3 region has 14 residues. Germline V gene lookup returns CDR1 SNHLY and CDR2 FYNNEI. Trimming left V 1 base short and J 4 bases short, with 8 bases between. The CDR3 DNA sequence: TGTGCCAGCAGTGAAGGGACAGCTTACAATGAGCAGTTCTTC. It codes for CASSEGTAYNEQFF.

The chain recombines TRBV29-1 with TRBJ1-3; D may be TRBD1 (6 bases). V shed 7 bases and J shed 1 base, with 8 bases lying between them. CDR3 length: 12 amino acids. The germline V gene has CDR1 SQVTM and CDR2 ANQGSEA. The CDR3 protein is CSGQESGNTIYF. CDR3 in DNA: TGCAGCGGACAGGAATCTGGAAACACCATATATTTT.

This chain connects TRBV19 to TRBJ1-4; D call uncertain. The CDR3 length is 14 residues. The germline V gene has CDR1 LNHDA and CDR2 SQIVND (reference sequence). V lost 3 bases and J 12 bases, leaving 17 bases between the germline ends. This CDR3 is CASSIGWGSVELFF. In nucleotides, the CDR3 is TGTGCCAGTAGTATCGGGTGGGGATCCGTGGAACTGTTTTTT.

Turning to this clone: The sample holds other DNA sequences that translate to the same CDR3. The chain has TRBV11-2 and TRBJ2-7; D may correspond to TRBD1 or TRBD2 (5 bases each). The germline CDR1 and CDR2 sequences are SGHAT and FQNNGV. Trimming cost V 0 bases and J 4 bases, with 13 bases left between them. The CDR3 is made up of 15 amino acids. The CDR3 loop is CASSLDGTETYEQYF. The CDR3 nucleotides are TGTGCCAGCAGCTTAGACGGGACGGAGACTTACGAGCAGTACTTC.

CDR3 DNA: TGTGCCAGCAGTGGGAAGGGGTACACTGAAGCTTTCTTT. Amino acids: CASSGKGYTEAFF. The chain uses TRBV2 and TRBJ1-1; perhaps TRBD1 as D (5 bases). Germline V gene data show CDR1 as SNHLY and CDR2 as FYNNEI. The CDR3 runs to 13 residues. Trimming cost V 4 bases and J 3 bases, with 9 bases left between them.

The chain carries TRBV5-1 and TRBJ2-7; either TRBD1 or TRBD2 may supply D (6 bases each). CDR3 length equals 17 residues. CDR1 and CDR2 (germline): SGHRS, YFSETQ. Between the trimmed V and J ends, which lost 4 bases and 0 bases, there was a span of 20 bases. Written as DNA, the CDR3 is TGCGCCAGCAGCCCTACAGGAGGGGGGAAAAGCTCCTACGAGCAGTACTTC. Translated: CASSPTGGGKSSYEQYF.

The chain couples TRBV3-1 (or the pseudogene TRBV3-2) to TRBJ1-6; D remains unclear. The CDR3 covers 14 residues. Germline values: CDR1 LGHDT, CDR2 YNNKEL (reference sequence). V dropped 3 bases and J dropped 0 bases, with 3 bases sitting between them. The CDR3 is CASSHVSYNSPLHF. CDR3 bases: TGTGCCAGCAGCCACGTCTCCTATAATTCACCCCTCCACTTT.

Only one count was recorded for this clone. The V and J genes are TRBV7-9 and TRBJ1-1; perhaps TRBD1 as D (5 bases). The V end was cut by 5 bases, the J end by 1 base, with 11 bases between. Per germline, CDR1 SEHNR and CDR2 FQNEAQ (reference sequence). There are 14 residues in the CDR3. The CDR3 region has the DNA TGTGCCAGCAGCCTGGACAACCCGAACACTGAAGCTTTCTTT. Its protein product is CASSLDNPNTEAFF. Looking up the rest from reference TRBV7-9 and TRBJ1-1 gives the full variable domain: DTGVSQNPRHKITKRGQNVTFRCDPISEHNRLYWYRQTLGQGPEFLTYFQNEAQLEKSRLLSDRFSAERPKGSFSTLEIQRTEQGDSAMYLCASSLDNPNTEAFFGQGTRLTVV.

This clone was recorded only once. The chain uses TRBV2 and TRBJ1-6; 7 positions agree with TRBD1. The CDR3 is 16 residues long. V gave up 3 bases and J gave up 2 bases; unmatched junction bases: 4. Germline CDR1 and CDR2: SNHLY and FYNNEI. The CDR3 loop is CASSDRGYPYNSPLHF. DNA of the CDR3: TGTGCCAGCAGTGACAGGGGGTACCCCTATAATTCACCCCTCCACTTT.

The V gene is TRBV28, the J gene TRBJ1-2; D call uncertain. CDR3 length equals 15 residues. The V and J ends lost 8 bases and 0 bases respectively, with 16 bases between them. Germline CDR1 reads MDHEN; CDR2 reads SYDVKM. The chain's CDR3 is CASLVPDKSNYGYTF. Here the CDR3 DNA reads TGTGCCAGCCTCGTCCCCGACAAATCTAACTATGGCTACACCTTC.

The chain couples TRBV7-9 to TRBJ1-4; D unclear. The V and J ends lost 4 bases and 7 bases respectively, with 13 bases between them. Germline lookup yields CDR1 SEHNR and CDR2 FQNEAQ (reference sequence). The CDR3 has 14 amino acids. CDR3 in amino acids: CASSSLEAGEKLFF. The CDR3 region has the DNA TGTGCCAGCAGCTCTTTGGAAGCGGGTGAAAAACTGTTTTTT.

V is TRBV28 and J is TRBJ1-6, with D maybe TRBD1 (6 bases). Germline V gene sequence: CDR1 MDHEN, CDR2 SYDVKM. The CDR3 spans 16 residues. The germline V and J ends were trimmed by 2 bases and 3 bases, with 11 bases remaining between them. In DNA, the CDR3 is TGTGCCAGCAGTTTAGCAGGGGACTACTATAATTCACCCCTCCACTTT. This encodes CASSLAGDYYNSPLHF. Drawing the rest from reference TRBV28 and TRBJ1-6, the complete variable domain is DVKVTQSSRYLVKRTGEKVFLECVQDMDHENMFWYRQDPGLGLRLIYFSYDVKMKEKGDIPEGYSVSREKKERFSLILESASTNQTSMYLCASSLAGDYYNSPLHFGNGTRLTVT.

This chain joins TRBV7-9 and TRBJ2-7, with a tentative D call TRBD1 (6 bases). The CDR3 loop spans 15 amino acids. Germline CDR1 is SEHNR and CDR2 is FQNEAQ (reference sequence). V was cut by 4 bases and J by 2 bases, with 15 bases left in between. The CDR3 sequence: CASSYGASGAYEQYF. CDR3 nucleotides: TGTGCCAGCAGCTATGGAGCTTCAGGGGCCTACGAGCAGTACTTC.

The chain combines TRBV9 with TRBJ2-5; D possibly corresponds to TRBD2 (5 bases). CDR1 and CDR2 (germline): SGDLS, YYNGEE. The CDR3 sequence is 13 residues long. Trimming took off 4 bases at V and 2 bases at J, with 9 bases between the two ends. The DNA for the CDR3 is TGTGCCAGCAGCCCCCCGGGGCAAGAGACCCAGTACTTC. This sequence encodes CASSPPGQETQYF.